The clone carrying this T cell receptor (beta chain) has just a few counts. Its antigen is unknown. The data are from a study of graft-versus-host responses after intestinal transplantation. Across the study: Induction using anti-thymocyte globulin, followed by tacrolimus and steroids for approximately 3 years, was given to all recipients.

V was cut by 0 bases and J by 7 bases, with 9 bases left in between. The CDR3 has 13 residues. Germline CDR1 reads MNHNY; CDR2 reads SVGAGI (reference sequence). Study results and limitations: GvH clones were found in recipient marrow; some appeared first in ileum or blood. Graft-donor T cell macrochimerism coincided with high graft-versus-host to host-versus-graft clonal ratios in allografts.

The repertoire was sequenced with immunoSEQ multiplex PCR; TCRdb's copy has only in-frame clones and lacks some. This table holds approximately 54,000 clones, 84% found once. The sample here was unstimulated CD4+ T cells sorted from spleen or lymph node cells, taken before transplant. The receptor was derived from a human donor who was the organ donor for an intestinal transplant. The chain combines TRBV6-6 with TRBJ1-2; D call uncertain. The CDR3 loop reads CASSYSGFGGYTF. DNA for the CDR3: TGTGCCAGCAGTTACTCCGGGTTTGGTGGCTACACCTTC.